This TCR beta chain was found in a study of cytomegalovirus exposure and HLA in healthy donors. The overall study: One earlier analysis, a look at 180 million or so T cells, found almost 120 million unique TCR beta sequences.

This CDR3 is 15 amino acids long. The trim removed 4 bases at V and 4 bases at J, leaving 12 bases unmatched. Per germline, CDR1 SQVTM and CDR2 ANQGSEA. Study conclusions and caveats: Later analysis identified several of the most significant clusters that appeared linked to common viral pathogens.

PCR involved 60 Vbeta and 13 Jbeta primers. Sequencing used immunoSEQ multiplex PCR; TCRdb keeps in-frame clones, though not all of them. The sample lists approximately 200,000 clones, more than 75% seen once, with about 1.2% in the top ten. This clone was seen a handful of times. What it recognizes is unknown. Those who donated were healthy bone marrow donors. The sequencing sample was made of PBMCs. The chain links TRBV29-1 to TRBJ2-5; 7 bases fit TRBD2. The receptor was derived from a human donor in good health. The CDR3 protein is CSVAQGSGPGETQYF. The CDR3 DNA reads TGCAGCGTTGCCCAAGGTAGCGGGCCCGGAGAGACCCAGTACTTC.